This T cell receptor (beta chain) is drawn from a study of blood T cell repertoires in COVID-19. Whole-study context: Samples taken during acute and convalescent COVID-19 were collected in the United States, Italy and Spain.

This clone was counted between two and nine times. Germline lookup yields CDR1 DFQATT and CDR2 SNEGSKA (reference sequence). The CDR3 is made up of 11 amino acids. The assay was immunoSEQ multiplex PCR, and TCRdb's table has in-frame clones only and misses some. The sample has roughly 45,000 clones; around 84% are singletons. This chain connects TRBV20-1 to TRBJ1-1; D perhaps matches TRBD1 (5 bases). The clonotype was recovered from a woman at least 80 years old with COVID-19, enrolled during active disease. Sequencing input: peripheral blood. The CDR3 spells CRVLGGTEAFF. The DNA of the CDR3 is TGCAGGGTCCTGGGGGGCACTGAAGCTTTCTTT.